This passage covers 4 T cell receptor beta chains from one sample sequenced in a study of CD8+ T cells in alopecia areata. RNA extraction was followed by reverse transcription into cDNA, which acted as the sequencing template. The assay was immunoSEQ multiplex PCR, and TCRdb's table has in-frame clones only and misses some. The table includes about 200,000 clones, nearly 60% detected once. The sample's treatment: oral pan-JAK inhibitor, 5-10 mg twice daily. The sequencing used CD4+ T cells sorted from blood, collected at week 24, from a patient treated with tofacitinib. All receptors come from a human donor with alopecia areata.

This sequence joins TRBV5-1 and TRBJ2-5; 7 bases map to TRBD1. V lost 3 bases and J lost 5; bases outside the gene matches: 7. The CDR3 is 14 amino acids. Germline V gene lookup returns CDR1 SGHRS and CDR2 YFSETQ. The CDR3 DNA reads TGCGCCAGCAGCTCGGGACAGTCATTGGAGACCCAGTACTTC. Protein sequence: CASSSGQSLETQYF.

This clone turned up a few times. Different DNA sequences within this sample yield the same CDR3. This chain uses TRBV9 with TRBJ2-2; a possible D gene is TRBD2 (6 bases). Per germline, CDR1 SGDLS and CDR2 YYNGEE. The CDR3 is made up of 14 amino acids. Deletions cut 0 bases from V and 3 bases from J, with 6 bases between. The CDR3, as DNA: TGTGCCAGCAGCGTAGCGGGAGACACCGGGGAGCTGTTTTTT. Amino acids: CASSVAGDTGELFF.

J is TRBJ2-5 and V is TRBV6-6; D ambiguous. The CDR3 runs 14 residues. Trimming removed 3 bases from V and 5 bases from J, with 13 bases in between. Germline CDR1 and CDR2: MNHNY and SVGAGI (reference sequence). The CDR3 sequence is CASSYSTISETQYF. The CDR3 DNA follows: TGTGCCAGCAGTTATTCAACTATTAGTGAGACCCAGTACTTC.

For this clone: The sample contains more than one DNA sequence encoding this CDR3. This rearrangement joins TRBV25-1 to TRBJ2-7; 9 positions agree with TRBD1. Germline trimming cut 8 bases from V and 0 bases from J; bases unmatched to any gene: 2. Germline values: CDR1 MGHDK, CDR2 SYGVNS. This CDR3 is built from 13 residues. The CDR3 bases are TGTGCCAGCGGGGGACAGGGCTCCTACGAGCAGTACTTC. Translation gives CASGGQGSYEQYF.